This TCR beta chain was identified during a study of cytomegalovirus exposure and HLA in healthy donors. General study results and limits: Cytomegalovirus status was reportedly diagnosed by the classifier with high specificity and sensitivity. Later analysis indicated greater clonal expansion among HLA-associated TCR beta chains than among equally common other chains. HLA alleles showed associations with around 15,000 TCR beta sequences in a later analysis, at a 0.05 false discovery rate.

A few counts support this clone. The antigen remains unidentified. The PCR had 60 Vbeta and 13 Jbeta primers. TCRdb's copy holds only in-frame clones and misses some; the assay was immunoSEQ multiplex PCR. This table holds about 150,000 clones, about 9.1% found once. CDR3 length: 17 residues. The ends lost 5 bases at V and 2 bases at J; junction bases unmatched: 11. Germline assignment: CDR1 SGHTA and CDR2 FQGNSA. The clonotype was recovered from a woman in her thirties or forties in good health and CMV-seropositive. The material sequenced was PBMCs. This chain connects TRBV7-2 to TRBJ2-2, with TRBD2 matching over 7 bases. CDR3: CASSPKGLGLNTGELFF. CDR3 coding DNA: TGTGCCAGCAGCCCGAAAGGACTAGGCTTAAACACCGGGGAGCTGTTTTTT.